This TCR beta chain emerged from a study of cytomegalovirus exposure and HLA in healthy donors. Study observations and caveats: There were some V segments, including TRBV6-2 and TRBV6-3, excluded as indistinguishable. Later analysis placed DRB1 highest and HLA-C lowest in TCR association rates, which differed by HLA locus.

Germline CDR1 is ENHRY and CDR2 is SYGVKD. The CDR3 runs 14 residues. V trimming: 10 bases; J trimming: 2 bases; junction bases outside the gene matches: 7. PCR primers comprised 60 Vbeta and 13 Jbeta primers. TCRdb's table, derived via immunoSEQ multiplex PCR, lists solely in-frame clones and lacks some. This sample has fewer than 110,000 clones, with 81% found just once. Nominally healthy donors were sampled, though unrecorded immune exposures were likely. With respect to this clone: Its antigen is undetermined.

The TCR sequence derives from a man aged 25 to 40 in good health and CMV-seronegative. V usage is TRBV10-3 and J usage is TRBJ2-7, with TRBD2 matching over 11 bases. Sequencing input: PBMCs. CDR3: CATSGTSGTYEQYF. Here the CDR3 DNA reads TGTGCCACCTCCGGGACTAGCGGTACCTACGAGCAGTACTTC.